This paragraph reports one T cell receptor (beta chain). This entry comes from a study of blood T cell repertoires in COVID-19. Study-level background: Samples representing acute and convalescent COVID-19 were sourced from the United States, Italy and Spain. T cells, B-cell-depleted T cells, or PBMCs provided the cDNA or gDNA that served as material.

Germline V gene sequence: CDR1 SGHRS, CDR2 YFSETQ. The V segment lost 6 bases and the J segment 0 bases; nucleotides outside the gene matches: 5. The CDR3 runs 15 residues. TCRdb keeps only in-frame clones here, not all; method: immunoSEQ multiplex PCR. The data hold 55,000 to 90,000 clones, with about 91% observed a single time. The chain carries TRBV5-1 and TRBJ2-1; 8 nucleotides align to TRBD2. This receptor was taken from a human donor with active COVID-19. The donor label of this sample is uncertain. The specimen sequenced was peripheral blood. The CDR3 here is CASKRELVSYNEQFF. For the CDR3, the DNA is TGCGCCAGCAAGCGGGAGCTCGTCTCCTACAATGAGCAGTTCTTC. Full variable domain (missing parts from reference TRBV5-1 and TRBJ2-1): KAGVTQTPRYLIKTRGQQVTLSCSPISGHRSVSWYQQTPGQGLQFLFEYFSETQRNKGNFPGRFSGRQFSNSRSEMNVSTLELGDSALYLCASKRELVSYNEQFFGPGTRLTVL.